The 10 T cell receptor beta chains listed next were all sequenced from one sample in a study of T cells in Graves' hyperthyroidism and ophthalmopathy. RNA transcripts served as the template for amplifying TCR beta CDR3 regions. First-round RT-PCR with HTBI primers amplified the TCR CDR3 region. TCRdb reanalysed the multiplex PCR reads using MiXCR and keeps one entry per CDR3 protein. In the table there are almost 600,000 distinct CDR3 sequences, just over 45% of which are singletons. Sequencing was done on a sample of peripheral blood or thyroid tissue (not recorded which). Receptors originate from a woman in her late teens or twenties with Graves' hyperthyroidism.

The genes are TRBV20-1 and TRBJ1-1; no firm D call. Germline-derived CDR1 and CDR2 are DFQATT and SNEGSKA (reference sequence). The CDR3 has 13 residues. Between the trimmed V and J ends, which lost 6 bases and 0 bases, there was a span of 11 bases. CDR3 region: CSATVVMNTEAFF. In DNA form, the CDR3 reads TGCAGTGCCACGGTGGTAATGAACACTGAAGCTTTCTTT.

In its sample, this clonotype was seen many times. The CDR3 DNA is TGCGCCAGCAGCTTGGGGACAGGGGGCAATGGCTACACCTTC. Translating gives CASSLGTGGNGYTF. The V and J genes are TRBV5-1 and TRBJ1-2; 11 bases agree with TRBD1. Looked up from germline, CDR1 is SGHRS and CDR2 is YFSETQ. The CDR3 spans 14 residues. V lost 0 bases and J lost 6; bases outside the gene matches: 1.

This clonotype was seen many times. V and J are TRBV20-1 and TRBJ2-7; D may be TRBD2 (6 bases). Trimming removed 4 bases at V and 1 base at J, with 11 bases between. The CDR3 has 13 residues. The germline gives CDR1 DFQATT, CDR2 SNEGSKA (reference sequence). CDR3: CSATSAGSYEQYF. In nucleotides, the CDR3 is TGCAGTGCTACTAGCGCCGGATCCTACGAGCAGTACTTC.

This rearrangement joins TRBV19 to TRBJ2-5; 10 positions agree with TRBD2. The CDR3 totals 14 residues. J gave up 2 bases and V 6 bases, and 3 bases lay outside the gene matches. CDR1 and CDR2 from the germline V gene are LNHDA and SQIVND (reference sequence). The CDR3 loop is CASSGLAEQETQYF. The DNA for the CDR3 is TGTGCCAGTAGCGGACTAGCGGAACAAGAGACCCAGTACTTC.

This chain connects TRBV5-8 to TRBJ2-2; TRBD1 is a possible D gene (5 bases). Germline CDR1 reads SGHTS; CDR2 reads YDEGEE. Trimming left V 5 bases short and J 5 bases short, with 13 bases between. The CDR3 sequence is 14 residues long. This chain's CDR3 is CASRTRVGTGELFF. In DNA, the CDR3 is TGTGCCAGCAGGACCAGGGTTGGAACCGGGGAGCTGTTTTTT.

This rearrangement joins TRBV5-6 to TRBJ1-2; no definite D call. The CDR3 runs to 13 residues. Germline assignment: CDR1 SGHDT and CDR2 YYEEEE. V lost 0 bases to trimming and J lost 12 bases, with 15 bases between them. The DNA of the CDR3 is TGTGCCAGCAGCTTGGAAGGCGGGAGGGCGAACACCTTC. As protein: CASSLEGGRANTF.

This clonotype has a count of ten or more. This chain uses TRBV20-1 with TRBJ2-7; a weak D match, TRBD1 (5 bases). The CDR3 length is 15 residues. V was cut by 3 bases and J by 3 bases, with 18 bases left in between. Looked up from germline, CDR1 is DFQATT and CDR2 is SNEGSKA (reference sequence). The CDR3 DNA is TGCAGTGCTAGGCCTCGGGTACTACAGGACTACGAGCAGTACTTC. It specifies CSARPRVLQDYEQYF.

In this sample, this clonotype turned up once. The CDR3 DNA reads TGCAGCGCAGGGGACAATGCGGGCTACACCTTC. It codes for CSAGDNAGYTF. The chain has TRBV29-1 and TRBJ1-2; perhaps TRBD1 as D (6 bases). This CDR3 comprises 11 residues. Between the trimmed V and J ends, which lost 7 bases and 8 bases, there was a span of 14 bases. Germline V CDR1 and CDR2: SQVTM, ANQGSEA. The full variable domain, rest sourced from reference TRBV29-1 and TRBJ1-2, is SAVISQKPSRDICQRGTSLTIQCQVDSQVTMMFWYRQQPGQSLTLIATANQGSEATYESGFVIDKFPISRPNLTFSTLTVSNMSPEDSSIYLCSAGDNAGYTFGSGTRLTVV.

The V call is TRBV19, the J call TRBJ1-2; D remains unclear. The germline CDR1 and CDR2 sequences are LNHDA and SQIVND (reference sequence). The CDR3 runs 13 residues. The germline V and J ends were trimmed by 7 bases and 4 bases, with 13 bases remaining between them. CDR3 loop: CASTASISYGYTF. The DNA of the CDR3 is TGTGCCAGTACCGCATCGATCAGCTATGGCTACACCTTC.

The chain is built from TRBV7-2 and TRBJ2-6; D remains unclear. CDR3 length: 15 amino acids. Per germline, CDR1 SGHTA and CDR2 FQGNSA. Deletions cut 2 bases from V and 4 bases from J, with 9 bases between. CDR3 sequence: CASSLTLRGANVLTF. CDR3 DNA sequence: TGTGCCAGCAGCTTAACGTTGCGGGGGGCCAACGTCCTGACTTTC.